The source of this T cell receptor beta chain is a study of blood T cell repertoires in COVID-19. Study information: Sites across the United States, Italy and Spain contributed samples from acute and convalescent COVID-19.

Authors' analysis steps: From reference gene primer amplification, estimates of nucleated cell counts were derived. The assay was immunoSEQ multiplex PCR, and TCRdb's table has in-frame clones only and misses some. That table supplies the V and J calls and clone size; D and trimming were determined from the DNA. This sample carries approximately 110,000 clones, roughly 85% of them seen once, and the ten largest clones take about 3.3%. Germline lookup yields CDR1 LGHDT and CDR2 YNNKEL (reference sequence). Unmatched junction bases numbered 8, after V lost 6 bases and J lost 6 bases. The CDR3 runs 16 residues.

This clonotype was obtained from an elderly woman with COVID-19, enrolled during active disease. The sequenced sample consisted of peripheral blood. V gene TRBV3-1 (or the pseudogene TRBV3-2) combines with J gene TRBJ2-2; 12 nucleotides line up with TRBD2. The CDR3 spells CASRPATSGRSGELFF. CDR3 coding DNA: TGTGCCAGCAGACCTGCGACTAGCGGGAGATCCGGGGAGCTGTTTTTT.